This T cell receptor beta chain was sequenced in a study of shared T cell receptors in the human thymus. Measured with immunoSEQ multiplex PCR; TCRdb has only the in-frame clones, and not every one. The sample shows around 65,000 clones, 90% to 95% of them seen only once. Germline V CDR1 and CDR2: MNHEY, SMNVEV (reference sequence). V lost 4 bases, J lost 4 bases, and 16 bases lay in between. This CDR3 has 15 amino acids. The J gene is TRBJ1-2, the V gene TRBV27; possibly TRBD1 for D (6 bases). The source material was thymocytes. The sequence came from a human donor. CDR3 nucleotides: TGTGCCAGCAGTTGGGGCGGGGGCACTAGCTATGGCTACACCTTC. Translated: CASSWGGGTSYGYTF.